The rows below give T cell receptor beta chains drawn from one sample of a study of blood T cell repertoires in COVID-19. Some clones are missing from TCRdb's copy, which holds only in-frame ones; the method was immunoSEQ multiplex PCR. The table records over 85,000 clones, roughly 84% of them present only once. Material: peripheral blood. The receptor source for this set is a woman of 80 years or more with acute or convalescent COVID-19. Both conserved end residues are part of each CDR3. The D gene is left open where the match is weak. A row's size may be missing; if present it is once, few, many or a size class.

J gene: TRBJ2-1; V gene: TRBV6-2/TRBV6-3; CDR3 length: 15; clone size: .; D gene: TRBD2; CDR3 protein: CASSYPSGGHNEQFF; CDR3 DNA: TGTGCCAGCAGTTACCCTAGCGGGGGGCACAATGAGCAGTTCTTC
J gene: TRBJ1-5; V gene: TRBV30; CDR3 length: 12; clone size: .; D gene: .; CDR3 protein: CAWSVGSQPQHF; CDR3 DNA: TGTGCCTGGAGTGTCGGGTCTCAGCCCCAGCATTTT
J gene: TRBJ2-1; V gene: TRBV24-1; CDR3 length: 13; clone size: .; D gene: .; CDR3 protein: CATSDSRVEEQFF; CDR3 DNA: TGTGCCACCAGTGATTCCCGCGTTGAAGAGCAGTTCTTC
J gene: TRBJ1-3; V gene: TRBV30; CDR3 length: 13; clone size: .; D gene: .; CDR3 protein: CAWSVLSGNTIYF; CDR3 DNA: TGTGCCTGGAGTGTACTTTCTGGAAACACCATATATTTT
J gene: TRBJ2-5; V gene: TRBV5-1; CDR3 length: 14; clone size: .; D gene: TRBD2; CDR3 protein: CASHRLAGQETQYF; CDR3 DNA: TGCGCCAGCCACAGACTAGCGGGCCAAGAGACCCAGTACTTC
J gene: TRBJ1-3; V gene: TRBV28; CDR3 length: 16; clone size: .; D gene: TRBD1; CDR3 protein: CASSLIRGLGGNTIYF; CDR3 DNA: TGTGCCAGCAGCCTAATCAGGGGGCTCGGTGGAAACACCATATATTTT
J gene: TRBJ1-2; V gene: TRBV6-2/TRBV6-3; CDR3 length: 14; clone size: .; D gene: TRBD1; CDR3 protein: CASSFGQDKKGYTF; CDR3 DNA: TGTGCCAGCAGTTTCGGACAGGACAAAAAGGGCTACACCTTC
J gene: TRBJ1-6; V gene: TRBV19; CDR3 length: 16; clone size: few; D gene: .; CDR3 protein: CASSSRGGQGFSPLHF; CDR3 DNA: TGTGCCAGTAGTTCCCGGGGGGGCCAAGGGTTTTCACCCCTCCACTTT
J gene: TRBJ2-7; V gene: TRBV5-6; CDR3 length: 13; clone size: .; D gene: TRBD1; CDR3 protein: CASSQDRGDEQYF; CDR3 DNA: TGTGCCAGCAGCCAAGACAGGGGCGACGAGCAGTACTTC
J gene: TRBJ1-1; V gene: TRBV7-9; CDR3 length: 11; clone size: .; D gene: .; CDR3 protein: CASEENTEAFF; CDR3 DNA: TGTGCCAGCGAGGAAAACACTGAAGCTTTCTTT
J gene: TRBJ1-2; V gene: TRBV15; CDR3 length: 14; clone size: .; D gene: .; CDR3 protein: CATSTSPSVDGYTF; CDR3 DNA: TGTGCCACCAGCACCAGTCCCTCTGTGGATGGCTACACCTTC
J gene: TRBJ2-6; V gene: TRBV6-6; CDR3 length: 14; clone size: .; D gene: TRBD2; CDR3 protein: CASAGGSGANVLTF; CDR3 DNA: TGTGCCAGCGCGGGGGGCTCTGGGGCCAACGTCCTGACTTTC
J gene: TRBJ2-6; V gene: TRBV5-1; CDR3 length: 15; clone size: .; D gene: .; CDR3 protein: CASSFEHSGANVLTF; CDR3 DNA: TGCGCCAGCAGCTTTGAGCACTCTGGGGCCAACGTCCTGACTTTC
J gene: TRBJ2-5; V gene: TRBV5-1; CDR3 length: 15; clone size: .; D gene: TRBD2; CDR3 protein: CASRGTGGVEETQYF; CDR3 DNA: TGCGCCAGCAGAGGGACGGGAGGAGTAGAAGAGACCCAGTACTTC
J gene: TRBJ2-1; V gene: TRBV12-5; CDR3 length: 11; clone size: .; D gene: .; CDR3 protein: CASSGYNEQFF; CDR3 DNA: TGTGCTAGTAGCGGATACAATGAGCAGTTCTTC
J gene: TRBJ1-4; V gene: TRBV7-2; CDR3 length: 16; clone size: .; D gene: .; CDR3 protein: CASSLVPSPRNEKLFF; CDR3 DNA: TGTGCCAGCAGCTTAGTTCCGAGCCCGAGGAATGAAAAACTGTTTTTT
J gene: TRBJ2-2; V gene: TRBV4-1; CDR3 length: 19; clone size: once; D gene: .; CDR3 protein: CASSQDELGHRADTGELFF; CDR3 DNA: TGCGCCAGCAGCCAAGATGAGTTGGGACATCGGGCGGACACCGGGGAGCTGTTTTTT
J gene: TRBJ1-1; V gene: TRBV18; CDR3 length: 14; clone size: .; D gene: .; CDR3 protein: CASSPPAGYTEAFF; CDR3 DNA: TGTGCCAGCTCACCACCGGCAGGGTATACTGAAGCTTTCTTT
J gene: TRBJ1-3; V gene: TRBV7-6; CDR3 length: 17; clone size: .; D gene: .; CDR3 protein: CASSPRWGRSSGNTIYF; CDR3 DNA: TGTGCCAGCAGCCCTCGATGGGGCAGGAGCTCTGGAAACACCATATATTTT
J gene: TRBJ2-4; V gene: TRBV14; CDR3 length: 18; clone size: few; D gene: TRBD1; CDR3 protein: CASSDGTGSLLAKNIQYF; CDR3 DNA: TGTGCCAGCAGCGACGGGACAGGGTCACTCCTAGCCAAAAACATTCAGTACTTC
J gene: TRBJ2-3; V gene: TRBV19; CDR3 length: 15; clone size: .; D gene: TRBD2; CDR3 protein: CASSIAAGGRDTQYF; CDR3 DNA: TGTGCCAGTAGTATAGCCGCGGGGGGACGGGATACGCAGTATTTT
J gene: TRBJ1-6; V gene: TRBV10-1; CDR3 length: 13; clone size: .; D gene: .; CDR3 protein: CASSDSGNSPLHF; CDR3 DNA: TGCGCCAGCAGTGATTCAGGGAATTCACCCCTCCACTTT
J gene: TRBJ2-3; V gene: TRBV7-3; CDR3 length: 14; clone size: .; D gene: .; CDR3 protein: CASSYRGSTDTQYF; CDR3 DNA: TGTGCCAGCAGCTACCGGGGGAGCACAGATACGCAGTATTTT
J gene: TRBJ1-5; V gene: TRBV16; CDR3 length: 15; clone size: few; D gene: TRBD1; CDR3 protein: CASSQSGTGNQPQHF; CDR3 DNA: TGTGCCAGCAGCCAATCGGGGACAGGGAATCAGCCCCAGCATTTT
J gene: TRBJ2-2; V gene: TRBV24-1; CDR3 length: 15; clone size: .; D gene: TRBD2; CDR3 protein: CATSPGLEGTGELFF; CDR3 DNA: TGTGCCACCAGCCCGGGACTAGAAGGCACCGGGGAGCTGTTTTTT
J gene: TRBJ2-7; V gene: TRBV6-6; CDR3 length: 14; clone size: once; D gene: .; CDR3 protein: CASSYSQDSYEQYF; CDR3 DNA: TGTGCCAGCAGTTACTCCCAGGATTCCTACGAGCAGTACTTC
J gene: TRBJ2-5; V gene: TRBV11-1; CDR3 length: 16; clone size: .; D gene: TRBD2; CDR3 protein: CASSSRTSGYQETQYF; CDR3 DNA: TGTGCCAGCAGCTCACGAACTAGCGGGTACCAAGAGACCCAGTACTTC